Listed here are 9 T cell receptor beta chains from one sample, sequenced in a study of T cells in Graves' hyperthyroidism and ophthalmopathy. Amplification targeted TCR beta CDR3 regions from RNA transcripts. The TCR CDR3 was amplified in a first-round RT-PCR using the HTBI primer set. TCRdb called the multiplex PCR reads again in MiXCR, with one record for every CDR3 protein. In the table there are under 450,000 distinct CDR3 sequences, about 15% of which are singletons. The sequenced sample was blood. Receptors were obtained from a woman under 30 with Graves' hyperthyroidism.

This clonotype was seen repeatedly, ten times or more. The chain carries TRBV28 and TRBJ2-3, with D hard to call. This CDR3 has 12 residues. The ends were cut back, 6 bases at V and 4 bases at J, with 8 bases in the middle. Germline V gene data show CDR1 as MDHEN and CDR2 as SYDVKM. The DNA of the CDR3 is TGTGCCAGCAGGGGCCTGGCAGATACGCAGTATTTT. Its protein is CASRGLADTQYF. Full variable domain (outside the CDR3, taken from reference TRBV28 and TRBJ2-3): DVKVTQSSRYLVKRTGEKVFLECVQDMDHENMFWYRQDPGLGLRLIYFSYDVKMKEKGDIPEGYSVSREKKERFSLILESASTNQTSMYLCASRGLADTQYFGPGTRLTVL.

This clonotype was picked up many times. The rearrangement uses TRBV20-1 and TRBJ2-3; no reliable D call. Germline V gene data show CDR1 as DFQATT and CDR2 as SNEGSKA (reference sequence). The CDR3 loop spans 14 amino acids. V lost 5 bases, J lost 2 bases, and 14 bases lay in between. CDR3 coding DNA: TGCAGTGCTGACACAGTATTACCCACAGATACGCAGTATTTT. Translated: CSADTVLPTDTQYF.

V is TRBV3-1 and J is TRBJ2-2; the match to TRBD2 covers 12 bases. CDR1 and CDR2 (germline): LGHDT, YNNKEL (reference sequence). V dropped 3 bases and J dropped 7; count of bases not matched to a gene: 6. CDR3 length: 16 residues. The DNA of the CDR3 is TGTGCCAGCAGCCAGGGCCTAGCGGGAGGGTACGGGGAGCTGTTTTTT. It codes for CASSQGLAGGYGELFF.

This clonotype was picked up many times. The chain joins TRBV20-1 to TRBJ2-7; 7 bases match TRBD2. The CDR3 has 16 residues. From germline, CDR1 is DFQATT and CDR2 SNEGSKA (reference sequence). The V segment lost 5 bases and the J segment 0 bases; nucleotides outside the gene matches: 13. CDR3 loop: CSAHVLAELSSYEQYF. The CDR3 coding sequence is TGCAGTGCTCACGTCCTAGCGGAACTATCCTCCTACGAGCAGTACTTC.

This clonotype appeared many times. This chain joins TRBV10-3 and TRBJ1-1; TRBD1 matches at 7 bases. The V gene's germline CDR1 is ENHRY and CDR2 SYGVKD. CDR3 length: 17 amino acids. J gave up 0 bases and V 6 bases, and 13 bases lay outside the gene matches. CDR3: CAIRKSGTAFMNTEAFF. The CDR3 DNA sequence: TGTGCCATCAGGAAGTCAGGGACAGCTTTCATGAACACTGAAGCTTTCTTT.

This clonotype was detected many times. This sequence joins TRBV3-1 and TRBJ1-5; TRBD1 aligns across 9 bases. The length of the CDR3 is 15 residues. V lost 4 bases, J lost 3 bases, and 4 bases stayed unmatched. CDR1 LGHDT and CDR2 YNNKEL come from the germline V gene (reference sequence). In nucleotides, the CDR3 is TGTGCCAGCAGCCCCCGGACAGGGGCCAATCAGCCCCAGCATTTT. Encoded protein: CASSPRTGANQPQHF.

Note on this clonotype: The CDR3 ends on some other residue instead of the conserved phenylalanine or tryptophan, so this is likely a read error. The chain is built from TRBV12-3 or TRBV12-4 and TRBJ2-7; 9 positions match TRBD2. The CDR3 has 14 residues. Unmatched junction bases numbered 1, after V lost 3 bases and J lost 1 base. The CDR3 spells CASSLTSGSYEQYS. The DNA of the CDR3 is TGTGCCAGCAGTTTGACTAGCGGTTCCTACGAGCAGTACTCC.

The chain links TRBV9 to TRBJ2-3, with TRBD2 as a possible D gene (6 bases). Germline loops: CDR1 SGDLS, CDR2 YYNGEE. The CDR3 covers 15 residues. V lost 6 bases, J lost 2 bases, and 16 bases lay in between. CDR3 residues: CASNPSERITDTQYF. The CDR3 bases are TGTGCCAGCAACCCTAGCGAGAGAATCACAGATACGCAGTATTTT. Together with reference TRBV9 and TRBJ2-3, the CDR3 gives the full variable domain: DSGVTQTPKHLITATGQRVTLRCSPRSGDLSVYWYQQSLDQGLQFLIQYYNGEERAKGNILERFSAQQFPDLHSELNLSSLELGDSALYFCASNPSERITDTQYFGPGTRLTVL.

This clonotype was counted at least ten times. V gene TRBV11-2 combines with J gene TRBJ2-4, with D tentatively TRBD1 (6 bases). Germline CDR1 and CDR2: SGHAT and FQNNGV. This CDR3 region has 16 residues. V was pared by 1 base and J by 6 bases, with 16 bases between. CDR3 amino acids: CASSLGRWTELNIQYF. DNA for the CDR3: TGTGCCAGCAGCTTAGGCCGCTGGACAGAATTAAACATTCAGTACTTC.